This T cell receptor beta chain was sequenced in a study of T cells after yellow fever vaccination. Study-wide context: Where fractions had low cell numbers, libraries were prepared from them with the SMART-Seq v4 Ultra Low Input RNA kit. Study-level points and caveats: CD4 and CD8 compartments shared a small share of clonotypes, likely from convergent recombination.

This clonotype was seen many times. Its antigen is as yet unknown. CDR1 and CDR2 (germline): MGHRA, YSYEKL. The CDR3 sequence is 16 residues long. V was cut by 5 bases and J by 8 bases, with 22 bases left in between. Using its own MiXCR run on the 5' RACE reads, TCRdb lists one record per CDR3 protein. The sample consists of around 590,000 distinct CDR3 sequences, approximately 13% of them appearing once. Sample: PBMCs, taken on the day of the yellow fever booster vaccination. J is TRBJ2-1 and V is TRBV4-1, with unresolved D. This receptor was taken from a man aged 25 to 40 who received the YFV17D yellow fever vaccine. CDR3 bases: TGCGCCAGCAGCACTTCTCGGGCTGCACGAGCCGATGAGCAGTTCTTC. Amino acids: CASSTSRAARADEQFF.